One TCR beta chain is described in this entry. The protocol was immunoSEQ multiplex PCR, while the TCRdb copy is restricted to in-frame clones and leaves out a portion. Seen here are fewer than 350,000 clones, roughly 93% observed once, and the top ten hold approximately 2.4%. The data belong to a study of blood T cell repertoires in COVID-19. The origin of this receptor is a woman aged 40-49 years with acute COVID-19. Sequences were obtained from PBMCs or T cells enriched from blood (not recorded which).

The CDR3 DNA sequence: TGTGCCAGCAGCCTGCCGGGACTTGCCTACAATGAGCAGTTCTTC. Translation: CASSLPGLAYNEQFF. The chain combines TRBV6-2 or TRBV6-3 with TRBJ2-1; possibly TRBD2 for D (6 bases). The germline V and J ends were trimmed by 6 bases and 2 bases, with 14 bases remaining between them. Germline CDR1 reads MNHEY; CDR2 reads SVGEGT. CDR3 length: 15 residues.